The clone carrying this T cell receptor (beta chain) was seen a single time. TCRdb's table, derived via immunoSEQ multiplex PCR, lists solely in-frame clones and lacks some. The sample lists tens of thousands of clones; roughly 80% were seen once. The data were taken from a study of blood T cell repertoires in COVID-19. The CDR3 covers 16 residues. CDR1 and CDR2 (germline): MDHEN, SYDVKM. Trimming pared 2 bases from V and 9 bases from J, leaving 20 bases between. The chain joins TRBV28 to TRBJ1-5; D unresolved. Sequenced sample: peripheral blood. The origin of this receptor is a woman aged 80 or over with active or convalescent COVID-19. The CDR3 DNA sequence: TGTGCCAGCAGTTTAGGGTGGGAGGCCAGCCCACGGCCCCAGCATTTT. Protein product: CASSLGWEASPRPQHF.